This entry lists 23 T cell receptor beta chains sequenced from one sample in a study of blood T cells in healthy people across ages. A second PCR of 7 to 11 cycles used a sample-barcoded 5' primer and a J-beta primer mix. In TCRdb, the 5' RACE reads were re-called with MiXCR into one record per CDR3 protein. The sample has some 1.4 million distinct CDR3 sequences, around two fifths seen once. Sequenced sample: blood. The receptors shown here come from a woman between 18 and 29 years old in good health.

This clonotype was detected only a few times. This chain connects TRBV11-2 to TRBJ2-3; TRBD2 matches 7 bases. V shed 3 bases, J shed 6 bases, and the junction held 12 bases outside the gene matches. Germline V gene sequence: CDR1 SGHAT, CDR2 FQNNGV. The CDR3 length is 16 residues. CDR3 sequence reads: CASSFFGGGPRDTQYF. CDR3 nucleotide sequence: TGTGCCAGCAGCTTCTTCGGGGGAGGGCCGAGGGATACGCAGTATTTT.

V is TRBV12-3 or TRBV12-4 and J is TRBJ2-4; 8 positions match TRBD2. This CDR3 has 14 residues. Unmatched junction bases numbered 9, after V lost 6 bases and J lost 8 bases. The chain's CDR3 is CASRRAGGGDIQYF. CDR3 sequence (DNA): TGTGCCAGCAGACGTGCGGGGGGAGGGGACATTCAGTACTTC.

A word on this clonotype: Possible read error: a much larger clone is one base away. V usage is TRBV10-3 and J usage is TRBJ2-5, with D unresolved. CDR3 size: 11 residues. Germline CDR1 reads ENHRY; CDR2 reads SYGVKD. V gave up 4 bases and J gave up 11 bases, with 11 bases separating them. The chain's CDR3 is CAISAGREQYF. DNA of the CDR3: TGTGCCATCAGTGCTGGACGTGAGCAGTACTTC.

The chain has TRBV10-3 and TRBJ1-2; D is undetermined. CDR1 is ENHRY and CDR2 is SYGVKD in the germline V gene. The CDR3 extends over 12 amino acids. Trimming cost V 2 bases and J 5 bases, with 6 bases left between them. The CDR3 sequence is CAISEAEYGYTF. The CDR3 coding sequence is TGTGCCATCAGTGAGGCAGAGTATGGCTACACCTTC.

Points on this clonotype: The junction does not match germline at one end; this may be a read error. CDR3 coding DNA: TGTGTCAGCGGGTTAGGCTATGAGCAGTTCTTC. Translation gives CVSGLGYEQFF. This chain uses TRBV2 with TRBJ2-1; TRBD2 is a possible D gene (6 bases). Germline loops: CDR1 SNHLY, CDR2 FYNNEI. This CDR3 has 11 amino acids.

This clonotype was seen a handful of times. The V call is TRBV18, the J call TRBJ2-1; either TRBD1 or TRBD2 may supply D (5 bases each). The length of the CDR3 is 15 residues. V was trimmed by 2 bases and J by 7 bases, leaving 15 bases between them. Germline CDR1 and CDR2: KGHSH and LQKENI. The CDR3 nucleotides read TGTGCCAGCTCACCAGGGGCCGGTACGGGGAATGAGCAGTTCTTC. Encoded protein: CASSPGAGTGNEQFF.

The genes are TRBV3-1 and TRBJ1-5; TRBD1 matches at 8 bases. Per germline, CDR1 LGHDT and CDR2 YNNKEL (reference sequence). V dropped 1 base and J dropped 7; count of bases not matched to a gene: 6. This CDR3 is built from 15 residues. The CDR3 nucleotides read TGTGCCAGCAGCCAAGCAGGGGGCGCGGGACAGCCCCAGCATTTT. Its translation is CASSQAGGAGQPQHF.

The chain is built from TRBV12-3 or TRBV12-4 and TRBJ1-6; no clear D. The CDR3 sequence is 13 residues long. Trimming cost V 5 bases and J 11 bases, with 13 bases left between them. Here the CDR3 reads CASSRLSYPPLHF. The CDR3 DNA sequence: TGTGCCAGCAGTCGCTTATCGTATCCACCCCTCCACTTT.

The rearrangement joins TRBV5-1 to TRBJ2-3; D remains ambiguous. The CDR3 loop spans 16 amino acids. Germline loops: CDR1 SGHRS, CDR2 YFSETQ. V dropped 3 bases and J dropped 3 bases, with 17 bases sitting between them. The CDR3 loop is CASSSSSGARTDTQYF. CDR3 bases: TGCGCCAGCAGCTCCAGCAGTGGAGCGCGGACAGATACGCAGTATTTT.

This clonotype has only a few counts. J is TRBJ2-7 and V is TRBV10-1; D is ambiguous. This CDR3 comprises 14 residues. CDR1 is WNHNN and CDR2 is SYGVQD in the germline V gene (reference sequence). V was clipped by 0 bases and J by 2 bases, with 8 bases between them. CDR3 in DNA: TGCGCCAGCAGTGAGTCGGTAGAAGCCTACGAGCAGTACTTC. Its translation: CASSESVEAYEQYF.

This clonotype was detected only a few times. The J gene is TRBJ1-5, the V gene TRBV30; D remains unclear. Trimming removed 0 bases from V and 2 bases from J, with 8 bases in between. This CDR3 has 14 amino acids. CDR1 and CDR2 (germline): GTSNPN, SVGIG (reference sequence). Written as DNA, the CDR3 is TGTGCCTGGAGTGTACGTGGGGGCAATCAGCCCCAGCATTTT. Amino acids: CAWSVRGGNQPQHF.

V is TRBV5-1 and J is TRBJ1-5; D not certain. The CDR3 extends over 15 amino acids. Trimming shortened V by 1 base and J by 5 bases, and 13 bases separated the two germline ends. Germline values: CDR1 SGHRS, CDR2 YFSETQ. CDR3: CASSLTGIGDQPQHF. Here the CDR3 DNA reads TGCGCCAGCAGCTTGACGGGGATCGGGGATCAGCCCCAGCATTTT. Filled out from reference TRBV5-1 and TRBJ1-5, the complete variable domain reads KAGVTQTPRYLIKTRGQQVTLSCSPISGHRSVSWYQQTPGQGLQFLFEYFSETQRNKGNFPGRFSGRQFSNSRSEMNVSTLELGDSALYLCASSLTGIGDQPQHFGDGTRLSIL.

This clonotype appeared a few times. The rearrangement links TRBV14 to TRBJ2-1; 8 bases agree with TRBD2. The CDR3 runs 15 residues. Germline CDR1 and CDR2: SGHDN and FVKESK. The V and J ends lost 1 base and 8 bases, in that order; junction bases with no gene match: 7. The chain's CDR3 is CASSQVRGGGHEQFF. The DNA of the CDR3 is TGTGCCAGCAGCCAAGTCCGGGGGGGCGGGCATGAGCAGTTCTTC.

The V gene is TRBV11-2, the J gene TRBJ2-7, with 12 bases fitting TRBD2. TRBJ2-5 matches the DNA end more closely, so the J call is doubtful. The CDR3 spans 14 residues. Germline CDR1 is SGHAT and CDR2 is FQNNGV. CDR3 nucleotides: TGTGCCAGCAGCTTTTCTAGCGGGGGGGGGACCCAGTACTTC. Translating gives CASSFSSGGGTQYF.

This clonotype came up a few times. The chain couples TRBV4-1 to TRBJ2-5; TRBD1 aligns across 9 bases. This CDR3 region has 14 residues. Germline V gives CDR1 MGHRA, CDR2 YSYEKL. J gave up 5 bases and V 5 bases, and 6 bases lay outside the gene matches. The CDR3 bases are TGCGCCAGCAGCTTACAGGGGGCGAAGGAGACCCAGTACTTC. Amino acids: CASSLQGAKETQYF.

This clonotype was seen just once. The chain joins TRBV11-2 to TRBJ1-6; no clear D. The CDR3 length is 17 residues. Germline CDR1 SGHAT, CDR2 FQNNGV. V shed 3 bases and J shed 7 bases, with 19 bases lying between them. CDR3 nucleotides: TGTGCCAGCAGCTTCTACCGGACCCCGGTTTCAAATTCACCCCTCCACTTT. The encoded protein is CASSFYRTPVSNSPLHF.

This clonotype was recorded a few times. DNA for the CDR3: TGTGCCAGCAGACCAGGGGGCTCTGGAAACACCATATATTTT. This gives the protein CASRPGGSGNTIYF. The rearrangement uses TRBV2 and TRBJ1-3; 7 nucleotides agree with TRBD1. The CDR3 extends over 14 amino acids. V was pared by 6 bases and J by 0 bases, with 2 bases of the junction left unmatched. Looked up from germline, CDR1 is SNHLY and CDR2 is FYNNEI. Full variable domain (remainder filled in from reference TRBV2 and TRBJ1-3): EPEVTQTPSHQVTQMGQEVILRCVPISNHLYFYWYRQILGQKVEFLVSFYNNEISEKSEIFDDQFSVERPDGSNFTLKIRSTKLEDSAMYFCASRPGGSGNTIYFGEGSWLTVV.

The chain combines TRBV20-1 with TRBJ2-3, with D perhaps matching TRBD2 (5 bases). Germline V gene data show CDR1 as DFQATT and CDR2 as SNEGSKA (reference sequence). The CDR3 spans 15 residues. The V end lost 6 bases, the J end lost 4 bases, and 20 bases lay between the germline ends. The CDR3 sequence is CSAPPGLGRADTQYF. The CDR3 DNA is TGCAGTGCCCCCCCCGGGCTAGGGAGAGCAGATACGCAGTATTTT.

This clonotype occurred a few times. The rearrangement uses TRBV12-3 or TRBV12-4 and TRBJ2-7; D not resolved. The germline V and J ends were trimmed by 3 bases and 4 bases, with 7 bases remaining between them. This CDR3 comprises 12 residues. CDR3 sequence reads: CASSFRRYEQYF. CDR3 sequence (DNA): TGTGCCAGCAGTTTTAGGCGGTACGAGCAGTACTTC.

The chain joins TRBV27 to TRBJ1-6; 8 nucleotides agree with TRBD1. Germline lookup yields CDR1 MNHEY and CDR2 SMNVEV (reference sequence). The CDR3 extends over 17 amino acids. V trimming: 4 bases; J trimming: 0 bases; junction bases outside the gene matches: 5. In nucleotides, the CDR3 is TGTGCCAGCAGTTGGAGGCAGGGGGCCTCCTATAATTCACCCCTCCACTTT. Translated: CASSWRQGASYNSPLHF.

The rearrangement joins TRBV11-2 to TRBJ2-3, with 7 positions matching TRBD2. The CDR3 runs to 18 residues. From germline, CDR1 is SGHAT and CDR2 FQNNGV. V dropped 5 bases and J dropped 6; count of bases not matched to a gene: 20. The CDR3 DNA reads as TGTGCCAGCAGCAACCCCGGAGCGGGGACCCGACAATTGGATACGCAGTATTTT. Protein product: CASSNPGAGTRQLDTQYF.

The chain links TRBV7-2 to TRBJ2-3; the match to TRBD2 covers 14 bases. The V and J ends lost 1 base and 6 bases, in that order; junction bases with no gene match: 6. Germline V gene sequence: CDR1 SGHTA, CDR2 FQGNSA. This CDR3 comprises 17 residues. The chain's CDR3 is CASSLGGLAGARDTQYF. The CDR3 DNA is TGTGCCAGCAGCTTAGGGGGACTAGCGGGGGCGCGGGATACGCAGTATTTT.

This clonotype was counted a few times. V gene TRBV2 combines with J gene TRBJ1-1; D is unresolved. Germline values: CDR1 SNHLY, CDR2 FYNNEI. CDR3 length: 11 amino acids. The V gene lost 7 bases and the J gene lost 5 bases, with 8 bases spanning the gap. CDR3 coding DNA: TGTGCCAGCAAGGCGGGAACTGAAGCTTTCTTT. This translates into CASKAGTEAFF.